These T cell receptor beta chains were read from a single sample in a study of T cell responses to AZD1222 COVID-19 vaccine. Profiling relied on immunoSEQ multiplex PCR, and the TCRdb table lists in-frame clones only, not all of them. The data hold under 140,000 clones, with 65% to 85% observed a single time. This specimen was peripheral blood, taken on day 0 of AZD1222 vaccination. These receptors were obtained from an adult in good health. Each CDR3 is given with its conserved first and last residue. The order of the fields is V gene, D gene, clone size, J gene, CDR3 protein, CDR3 DNA. D genes are given only for firm matches. Rows give clone size only sometimes, using once, few, many, or a class for an expanded clone.

V gene: TRBV7-2
D gene: -
clone size: once
J gene: TRBJ2-7
CDR3 protein: CASSPRTTLGEQYF
CDR3 DNA: TGTGCCAGCAGCCCCAGGACAACCCTCGGCGAGCAGTACTTC

V gene: TRBV27
D gene: -
clone size: -
J gene: TRBJ2-2
CDR3 protein: CASSLRGPRNTGELFF
CDR3 DNA: TGTGCCAGCAGTCTCCGAGGACCCCGGAACACCGGGGAGCTGTTTTTT

V gene: TRBV10-2
D gene: -
clone size: few
J gene: TRBJ2-7
CDR3 protein: CATLDTPGAQEQYF
CDR3 DNA: TGCGCCACCCTTGATACCCCGGGGGCCCAGGAGCAGTACTTC

V gene: TRBV6-5
D gene: TRBD1
clone size: few
J gene: TRBJ1-2
CDR3 protein: CASGNRGVGYGYTF
CDR3 DNA: TGTGCCAGCGGGAACAGGGGTGTCGGATATGGCTACACCTTC

V gene: TRBV6-1
D gene: -
clone size: -
J gene: TRBJ1-2
CDR3 protein: CASSELEGWGGYTF
CDR3 DNA: TGTGCCAGCAGTGAACTTGAAGGGTGGGGTGGCTACACCTTC

V gene: TRBV27
D gene: -
clone size: many
J gene: TRBJ1-3
CDR3 protein: CASSPGISGNTIYF
CDR3 DNA: TGTGCCAGCAGTCCAGGGATCTCCGGAAACACCATATATTTT

V gene: TRBV28
D gene: -
clone size: -
J gene: TRBJ1-5
CDR3 protein: CASSLPDSRNQPQHF
CDR3 DNA: TGTGCCAGCAGTTTACCTGACAGCCGCAATCAGCCCCAGCATTTT

V gene: TRBV27
D gene: -
clone size: -
J gene: TRBJ2-5
CDR3 protein: CASSSSGEETQYF
CDR3 DNA: TGTGCCAGCAGTTCCAGCGGTGAAGAGACCCAGTACTTC

V gene: TRBV10-2
D gene: -
clone size: -
J gene: TRBJ2-4
CDR3 protein: CASRRGSEAKNIQYF
CDR3 DNA: TGCGCCAGCCGGCGTGGGAGTGAAGCCAAAAACATTCAGTACTTC

V gene: TRBV7-2
D gene: -
clone size: -
J gene: TRBJ1-1
CDR3 protein: CASSLSGMNTEAFF
CDR3 DNA: TGTGCCAGCAGCTTATCGGGGATGAACACTGAAGCTTTCTTT

V gene: TRBV19
D gene: -
clone size: -
J gene: TRBJ1-2
CDR3 protein: CATATGNNYGYTF
CDR3 DNA: TGTGCCACCGCCACAGGGAATAACTATGGCTACACCTTC

V gene: TRBV2
D gene: -
clone size: -
J gene: TRBJ2-3
CDR3 protein: CASSEAGQSTDTQYF
CDR3 DNA: TGTGCCAGCAGTGAAGCGGGACAAAGCACAGATACGCAGTATTTT

V gene: TRBV14
D gene: TRBD1
clone size: few
J gene: TRBJ2-1
CDR3 protein: CASSQDLGQGASDNEQFF
CDR3 DNA: TGTGCCAGCAGCCAAGATCTGGGGCAGGGGGCGAGCGACAATGAGCAGTTCTTC

V gene: TRBV6-5
D gene: -
clone size: -
J gene: TRBJ1-2
CDR3 protein: CASKTGTLNYGYTF
CDR3 DNA: TGTGCCAGTAAGACCGGGACACTTAACTATGGCTACACCTTC

V gene: TRBV6-5
D gene: -
clone size: -
J gene: TRBJ1-5
CDR3 protein: CASRFDSNQPQHF
CDR3 DNA: TGTGCCAGCAGATTCGACAGTAATCAGCCCCAGCATTTT

V gene: TRBV6-5
D gene: -
clone size: -
J gene: TRBJ1-6
CDR3 protein: CASSYSRSSPLHF
CDR3 DNA: TGTGCCAGCAGTTACTCGAGGAGTTCACCCCTCCACTTT

V gene: TRBV7-9
D gene: -
clone size: -
J gene: TRBJ1-5
CDR3 protein: CASSPGRGLGDQPQHF
CDR3 DNA: TGTGCCAGCAGCCCCGGGAGGGGACTCGGGGATCAGCCCCAGCATTTT

V gene: TRBV15
D gene: TRBD1
clone size: -
J gene: TRBJ1-5
CDR3 protein: CATSRRGQNNQPQHF
CDR3 DNA: TGTGCCACCAGCCGCCGGGGACAGAACAATCAGCCCCAGCATTTT

V gene: TRBV3-1/TRBV3-2
D gene: TRBD1
clone size: once
J gene: TRBJ1-2
CDR3 protein: CASSQGQSYGYTF
CDR3 DNA: TGTGCCAGCAGCCAGGGACAGTCCTATGGCTACACCTTC

V gene: TRBV24-1
D gene: TRBD1
clone size: -
J gene: TRBJ1-1
CDR3 protein: CATSEPGQAEAFF
CDR3 DNA: TGTGCCACCAGTGAACCCGGACAGGCTGAAGCTTTCTTT

V gene: TRBV7-2
D gene: -
clone size: -
J gene: TRBJ2-7
CDR3 protein: CASSLKRSGKGSAYEQYF
CDR3 DNA: TGTGCCAGCAGCTTAAAGCGGTCAGGCAAGGGTTCCGCCTACGAGCAGTACTTC

V gene: TRBV9
D gene: -
clone size: -
J gene: TRBJ2-7
CDR3 protein: CASGAEGYEQYF
CDR3 DNA: TGTGCCAGCGGGGCGGAAGGCTACGAGCAGTACTTC

V gene: TRBV30
D gene: -
clone size: -
J gene: TRBJ1-1
CDR3 protein: CAWSVKGVGVPNTEAFF
CDR3 DNA: TGTGCCTGGAGTGTCAAGGGCGTTGGGGTCCCGAACACTGAAGCTTTCTTT

V gene: TRBV7-2
D gene: TRBD2
clone size: -
J gene: TRBJ2-3
CDR3 protein: CASSLPFGLAGVADTQYF
CDR3 DNA: TGTGCCAGCAGCTTACCCTTTGGACTAGCGGGGGTGGCAGATACGCAGTATTTT

V gene: TRBV28
D gene: TRBD1
clone size: -
J gene: TRBJ1-1
CDR3 protein: CASHFTTGKAFF
CDR3 DNA: TGTGCCAGCCACTTTACGACAGGGAAAGCTTTCTTT

V gene: TRBV9
D gene: TRBD2
clone size: -
J gene: TRBJ2-2
CDR3 protein: CASSSTGLVNTGELFF
CDR3 DNA: TGTGCCAGCAGCTCAACTGGACTAGTGAACACCGGGGAGCTGTTTTTT

V gene: TRBV9
D gene: TRBD1
clone size: -
J gene: TRBJ1-2
CDR3 protein: CASSRQGELYGYTF
CDR3 DNA: TGTGCCAGCAGCCGACAGGGGGAGTTGTATGGCTACACCTTC

V gene: TRBV2
D gene: -
clone size: -
J gene: TRBJ1-3
CDR3 protein: CASRGTIRNTIYF
CDR3 DNA: TGTGCCAGCAGGGGGACAATCAGGAACACCATATATTTT

V gene: TRBV25-1
D gene: TRBD1
clone size: -
J gene: TRBJ1-2
CDR3 protein: CASSLPGTGSKGYTF
CDR3 DNA: TGTGCCAGCAGTCTCCCCGGGACAGGGTCGAAGGGCTACACCTTC

V gene: TRBV7-2
D gene: -
clone size: -
J gene: TRBJ1-1
CDR3 protein: CASSLVRDSWAFF
CDR3 DNA: TGTGCCAGCAGCTTAGTTAGAGACAGTTGGGCTTTCTTT

V gene: TRBV6-1
D gene: -
clone size: -
J gene: TRBJ1-5
CDR3 protein: CASSERGAIQPQHF
CDR3 DNA: TGTGCCAGCAGTGAAAGAGGGGCGATTCAGCCCCAGCATTTT

V gene: TRBV28
D gene: -
clone size: -
J gene: TRBJ1-2
CDR3 protein: CASKRGSNYGYTF
CDR3 DNA: TGTGCCAGCAAGAGGGGCTCTAACTATGGCTACACCTTC

V gene: TRBV6-5
D gene: -
clone size: -
J gene: TRBJ2-3
CDR3 protein: CASSYSGRGGTDTQYF
CDR3 DNA: TGTGCCAGCAGTTACTCCGGTCGGGGAGGCACAGATACGCAGTATTTT

V gene: TRBV7-2
D gene: TRBD1
clone size: -
J gene: TRBJ1-2
CDR3 protein: CASSPRTGTGTGGYTF
CDR3 DNA: TGTGCCAGCAGCCCCCGAACCGGGACAGGGACTGGTGGCTACACCTTC

V gene: TRBV19
D gene: TRBD1
clone size: -
J gene: TRBJ1-5
CDR3 protein: CATKGAGNQPQHF
CDR3 DNA: TGTGCCACCAAGGGGGCAGGCAATCAGCCCCAGCATTTT

V gene: TRBV28
D gene: -
clone size: -
J gene: TRBJ1-6
CDR3 protein: CASSVTRLRNSPLHF
CDR3 DNA: TGTGCCAGCAGTGTGACGCGACTGAGGAATTCACCCCTCCACTTT

V gene: TRBV5-1
D gene: -
clone size: -
J gene: TRBJ1-1
CDR3 protein: CASSFRERNTEAFF
CDR3 DNA: TGCGCCAGCAGCTTTAGGGAGAGGAACACTGAAGCTTTCTTT

V gene: TRBV28
D gene: TRBD1
clone size: few
J gene: TRBJ1-2
CDR3 protein: CASSTTGGAYGYTF
CDR3 DNA: TGTGCCAGCAGTACGACAGGGGGCGCTTATGGCTACACCTTC

V gene: TRBV28
D gene: -
clone size: -
J gene: TRBJ1-2
CDR3 protein: CASSLWRDNYAGYTF
CDR3 DNA: TGTGCCAGCAGTTTATGGAGGGACAACTATGCTGGCTACACCTTC

V gene: TRBV6-2/TRBV6-3
D gene: -
clone size: -
J gene: TRBJ1-5
CDR3 protein: CASSYRVNNQPQHF
CDR3 DNA: TGTGCCAGCAGTTATAGGGTTAACAATCAGCCCCAGCATTTT

V gene: TRBV3-1/TRBV3-2
D gene: -
clone size: -
J gene: TRBJ1-2
CDR3 protein: CASSPAGSGYTF
CDR3 DNA: TGTGCCAGCAGCCCCGCTGGCTCTGGCTACACCTTC

V gene: TRBV28
D gene: TRBD1
clone size: -
J gene: TRBJ1-2
CDR3 protein: CASLSTGGANYGYTF
CDR3 DNA: TGTGCCAGCCTTTCGACAGGGGGGGCGAACTATGGCTACACCTTC

V gene: TRBV12-3/TRBV12-4
D gene: -
clone size: few
J gene: TRBJ2-4
CDR3 protein: CASSLVMKNIQYF
CDR3 DNA: TGTGCCAGCAGTTTAGTTATGAAAAACATTCAGTACTTC

V gene: TRBV27
D gene: TRBD1
clone size: -
J gene: TRBJ2-2
CDR3 protein: CASSHLDRGRTGELFF
CDR3 DNA: TGTGCCAGCAGTCATCTCGACAGGGGGCGCACCGGGGAGCTGTTTTTT

V gene: TRBV6-5
D gene: -
clone size: once
J gene: TRBJ1-1
CDR3 protein: CASSFDSGTEAFF
CDR3 DNA: TGTGCCAGCAGTTTCGATTCGGGGACTGAAGCTTTCTTT

V gene: TRBV28
D gene: -
clone size: -
J gene: TRBJ1-1
CDR3 protein: CASSTWGGAREEAFF
CDR3 DNA: TGTGCCAGCTCGACCTGGGGGGGAGCTCGGGAAGAAGCTTTCTTT

V gene: TRBV6-5
D gene: -
clone size: -
J gene: TRBJ1-1
CDR3 protein: CASSYSIGAGTEAFF
CDR3 DNA: TGTGCCAGCAGTTACTCGATAGGGGCAGGTACTGAAGCTTTCTTT

V gene: TRBV9
D gene: -
clone size: -
J gene: TRBJ2-1
CDR3 protein: CASSVAGGGNEQFF
CDR3 DNA: TGTGCCAGCAGCGTAGCGGGGGGCGGGAATGAGCAGTTCTTC

V gene: TRBV28
D gene: TRBD1
clone size: -
J gene: TRBJ2-2
CDR3 protein: CASSVGTTTGNKELFF
CDR3 DNA: TGTGCCAGCAGTGTGGGAACGACGACAGGGAACAAGGAGCTGTTTTTT

V gene: TRBV7-2
D gene: -
clone size: -
J gene: TRBJ2-1
CDR3 protein: CASSPYNEQFF
CDR3 DNA: TGTGCCAGCAGCCCATACAATGAGCAGTTCTTC

V gene: TRBV24-1
D gene: TRBD1
clone size: -
J gene: TRBJ1-5
CDR3 protein: CATSDGTGNNQPQHF
CDR3 DNA: TGTGCCACCAGTGACGGGACAGGGAACAATCAGCCCCAGCATTTT

V gene: TRBV27
D gene: TRBD1
clone size: -
J gene: TRBJ2-7
CDR3 protein: CASTRTGGAYEQYF
CDR3 DNA: TGTGCCAGCACTCGGACAGGGGGTGCCTACGAGCAGTACTTC

V gene: TRBV28
D gene: -
clone size: -
J gene: TRBJ2-7
CDR3 protein: CASERQRYEQYF
CDR3 DNA: TGTGCCAGCGAAAGACAGCGCTACGAGCAGTACTTC

V gene: TRBV27
D gene: TRBD1
clone size: -
J gene: TRBJ2-7
CDR3 protein: CASSRPGTGGNREQYF
CDR3 DNA: TGTGCCAGCAGTAGACCCGGGACAGGGGGCAATCGGGAGCAGTACTTC

V gene: TRBV4-1
D gene: TRBD1
clone size: -
J gene: TRBJ1-1
CDR3 protein: CASSQTGQGEAFF
CDR3 DNA: TGCGCCAGCAGCCAGACCGGACAGGGTGAGGCTTTCTTT

V gene: TRBV7-6
D gene: -
clone size: -
J gene: TRBJ1-2
CDR3 protein: CASSLAPLAGYGYTF
CDR3 DNA: TGTGCCAGCAGCTTAGCCCCGTTGGCAGGGTATGGCTACACCTTC

V gene: TRBV7-2
D gene: -
clone size: -
J gene: TRBJ1-4
CDR3 protein: CASSLAGATNEKLFF
CDR3 DNA: TGTGCCAGCAGCTTAGCGGGGGCAACTAATGAAAAACTGTTTTTT